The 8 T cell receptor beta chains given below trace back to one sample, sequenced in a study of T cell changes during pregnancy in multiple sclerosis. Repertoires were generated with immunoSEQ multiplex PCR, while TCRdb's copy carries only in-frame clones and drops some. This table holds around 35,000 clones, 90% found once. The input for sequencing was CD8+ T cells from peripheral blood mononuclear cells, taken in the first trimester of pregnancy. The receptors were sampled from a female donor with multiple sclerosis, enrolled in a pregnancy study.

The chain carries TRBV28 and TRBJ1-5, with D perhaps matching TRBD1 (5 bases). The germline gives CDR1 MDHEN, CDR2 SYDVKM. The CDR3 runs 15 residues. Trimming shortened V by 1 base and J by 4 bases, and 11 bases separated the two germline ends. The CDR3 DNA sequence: TGTGCCAGCAGTTTATACGACAGCGAAAATCAGCCCCAGCATTTT. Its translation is CASSLYDSENQPQHF.

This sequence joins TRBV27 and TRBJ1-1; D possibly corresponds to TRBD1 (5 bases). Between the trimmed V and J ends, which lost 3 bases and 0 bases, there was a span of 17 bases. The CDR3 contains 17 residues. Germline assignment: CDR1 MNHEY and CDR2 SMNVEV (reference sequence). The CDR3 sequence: CASSFQGIENVNTEAFF. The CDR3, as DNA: TGTGCCAGCAGTTTCCAGGGCATCGAGAACGTGAACACTGAAGCTTTCTTT.

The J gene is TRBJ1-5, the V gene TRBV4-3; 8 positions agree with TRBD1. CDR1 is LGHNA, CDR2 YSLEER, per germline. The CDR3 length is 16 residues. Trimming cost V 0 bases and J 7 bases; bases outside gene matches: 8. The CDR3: CASSQDARGHGQPQHF. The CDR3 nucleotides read TGCGCCAGCAGCCAAGATGCCAGGGGGCATGGGCAGCCCCAGCATTTT.

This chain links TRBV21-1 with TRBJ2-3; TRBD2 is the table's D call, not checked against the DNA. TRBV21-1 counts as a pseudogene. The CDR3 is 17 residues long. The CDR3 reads CASRPRTSGVCTDTQYF. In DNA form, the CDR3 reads TGTGCCAGCAGGCCCAGGACTAGCGGAGTTTGCACAGATACGCAGTATTTT.

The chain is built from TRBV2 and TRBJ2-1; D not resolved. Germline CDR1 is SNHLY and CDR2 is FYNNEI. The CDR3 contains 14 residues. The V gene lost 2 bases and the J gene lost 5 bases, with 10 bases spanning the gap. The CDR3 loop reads CASSELGQNNEQFF. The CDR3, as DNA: TGTGCCAGCAGTGAACTTGGGCAGAACAATGAGCAGTTCTTC.

CDR3 sequence (DNA): TGTGCCAGCAGTCCCCTGCCAGGGATCTCTGAAGCTTTCTTT. Its translation: CASSPLPGISEAFF. This chain connects TRBV28 to TRBJ1-1; D perhaps matches TRBD1 (5 bases). CDR1 and CDR2 from the germline V gene are MDHEN and SYDVKM. Trimming took 5 bases from V and 6 from J, leaving 16 bases between them. CDR3 size: 14 residues.

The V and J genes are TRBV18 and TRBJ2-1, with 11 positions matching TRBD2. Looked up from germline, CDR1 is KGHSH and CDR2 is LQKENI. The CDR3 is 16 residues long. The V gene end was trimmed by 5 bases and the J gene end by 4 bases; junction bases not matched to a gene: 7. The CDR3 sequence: CASSRGTSGFYNEQFF. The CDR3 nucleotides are TGTGCCAGCTCAAGAGGGACTAGCGGATTTTACAATGAGCAGTTCTTC.

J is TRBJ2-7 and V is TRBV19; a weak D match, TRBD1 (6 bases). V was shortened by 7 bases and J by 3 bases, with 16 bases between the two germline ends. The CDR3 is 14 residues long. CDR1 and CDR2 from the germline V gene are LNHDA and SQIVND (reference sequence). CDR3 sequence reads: CASTLTGESYEQYF. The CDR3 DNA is TGTGCCAGTACTTTGACAGGCGAGAGCTACGAGCAGTACTTC.